These 25 T cell receptor beta chains share one sample of origin, sequenced in a study of T-cell memory formation after mild COVID-19. TCRdb reprocessed the 5' RACE reads with MiXCR, giving one entry per CDR3 protein. Altogether about 350,000 distinct CDR3 sequences are present, roughly an eighth being singletons, with the ten largest covering approximately 21%. Sequenced material: PBMCs or a T cell subset sorted from them (not recorded which). Receptors originate from a man between 18 and 29 years old who had mild COVID-19 (a few samples of this study predate the infection). Cell type and time point are not known.

The chain couples TRBV7-6 to TRBJ2-7; D may match TRBD1 or TRBD2 (5 bases each). Trimming cost V 1 base and J 0 bases, with 13 bases left between them. The CDR3 sequence is 16 residues long. CDR1 SGHVS and CDR2 FNYEAQ come from the germline V gene. The CDR3, as DNA: TGTGCCAGCAGCTTAGAGGCGTGGGGGAGCTCCTACGAGCAGTACTTC. This gives the protein CASSLEAWGSSYEQYF.

The chain links TRBV5-1 to TRBJ2-5, with unresolved D. The CDR3 loop spans 15 amino acids. Germline V CDR1 and CDR2: SGHRS, YFSETQ. The V gene lost 0 bases and the J gene lost 3 bases, with 12 bases spanning the gap. CDR3 sequence reads: CASSLAGRTEETQYF. The CDR3, as DNA: TGCGCCAGCAGCTTGGCGGGCAGGACGGAAGAGACCCAGTACTTC. Drawing the rest from reference TRBV5-1 and TRBJ2-5, the complete variable domain is KAGVTQTPRYLIKTRGQQVTLSCSPISGHRSVSWYQQTPGQGLQFLFEYFSETQRNKGNFPGRFSGRQFSNSRSEMNVSTLELGDSALYLCASSLAGRTEETQYFGPGTRLLVL.

The rearrangement uses TRBV6-2 or TRBV6-3 and TRBJ2-4, with 7 bases identical to TRBD1. Germline values: CDR1 MNHEY, CDR2 SVGEGT. With 6 bases clipped from V and 0 bases from J, the junction kept 5 bases outside the gene matches. The CDR3 totals 15 residues. The CDR3 loop reads CASSRTGVAKNIQYF. The CDR3 nucleotides are TGTGCCAGCAGCCGAACAGGGGTAGCCAAAAACATTCAGTACTTC.

This clonotype turned up a few times. The chain uses TRBV12-3 or TRBV12-4 and TRBJ1-1; 7 bases map to TRBD1. With 2 bases clipped from V and 0 bases from J, the junction kept 6 bases outside the gene matches. CDR3 length: 16 residues. Here the CDR3 reads CASSLNEQGLNTEAFF. The CDR3 DNA is TGTGCCAGCAGTTTAAATGAACAGGGGTTGAACACTGAAGCTTTCTTT.

The chain has TRBV6-2 or TRBV6-3 and TRBJ1-2; no definite D call. The CDR3 totals 13 residues. The V end lost 7 bases, the J end lost 5 bases, and 14 bases lay between the germline ends. Germline V gene sequence: CDR1 MNHEY, CDR2 SVGEGT. CDR3 coding DNA: TGTGCCAGCAAGGCCTATAGCGAGTATGGCTACACCTTC. Encoded protein: CASKAYSEYGYTF.

The chain links TRBV7-2 to TRBJ2-1; perhaps TRBD2 as D (5 bases). The length of the CDR3 is 16 residues. With 6 bases removed from V and 0 bases from J, the gap between germline ends came to 15 bases. Germline V CDR1 and CDR2: SGHTA, FQGNSA. The CDR3 loop reads CASSPTPTSSYNEQFF. CDR3 DNA: TGTGCCAGCAGTCCGACCCCTACTAGCTCCTACAATGAGCAGTTCTTC.

This clonotype was seen more than once but under ten times. The rearrangement uses TRBV12-3 or TRBV12-4 and TRBJ1-4, with TRBD1 matching over 8 bases. The CDR3 totals 15 residues. V dropped 6 bases and J dropped 7; count of bases not matched to a gene: 10. The CDR3 region is CASSRTGINLEKLFF. CDR3 sequence (DNA): TGTGCCAGCAGCCGGACAGGGATCAACCTTGAAAAACTGTTTTTT.

The chain has TRBV5-1 and TRBJ2-3; 13 bases match TRBD2. The CDR3 covers 17 residues. The germline V gene has CDR1 SGHRS and CDR2 YFSETQ. Trimming at V came to 4 bases and at J to 2 bases, leaving 7 bases not matched to a gene. The CDR3 reads CASSRGTSGVYTDTQYF. The CDR3 DNA reads as TGCGCCAGCAGCCGTGGGACTAGCGGGGTCTACACAGATACGCAGTATTTT. Drawing the rest from reference TRBV5-1 and TRBJ2-3, the complete variable domain is KAGVTQTPRYLIKTRGQQVTLSCSPISGHRSVSWYQQTPGQGLQFLFEYFSETQRNKGNFPGRFSGRQFSNSRSEMNVSTLELGDSALYLCASSRGTSGVYTDTQYFGPGTRLTVL.

V is TRBV5-1 and J is TRBJ2-3; TRBD1 might be the D (6 bases). The CDR3 has 14 amino acids. CDR1 and CDR2 from the germline V gene are SGHRS and YFSETQ. The ends were cut back, 2 bases at V and 2 bases at J, with 9 bases in the middle. The CDR3 bases are TGCGCCAGCAGCTTAACAGGGCACACAGATACGCAGTATTTT. Encoded protein: CASSLTGHTDTQYF.

The V call is TRBV28, the J call TRBJ1-4; tentative D call: TRBD1 (6 bases). V gave up 5 bases and J gave up 7 bases, with 14 bases separating them. There are 14 residues in the CDR3. The germline CDR1 and CDR2 sequences are MDHEN and SYDVKM. The CDR3 is CASSARGRSEKLFF. In DNA form, the CDR3 reads TGTGCCAGCAGTGCGCGGGGGCGTTCTGAAAAACTGTTTTTT.

The table lists this clonotype with many counts. The V and J genes are TRBV5-1 and TRBJ2-5; no definite D call. The V end lost 1 base, the J end lost 0 bases, and 7 bases lay between the germline ends. CDR1 and CDR2 (germline): SGHRS, YFSETQ. The CDR3 runs to 14 residues. The CDR3 reads CASSLLGNQETQYF. The CDR3, as DNA: TGCGCCAGCAGCTTGTTGGGGAACCAAGAGACCCAGTACTTC.

The chain employs TRBV5-5 and TRBJ2-6, with D tentatively TRBD1 (5 bases). Germline CDR1 reads SGHKS; CDR2 reads YYEKEE (reference sequence). CDR3 length equals 14 residues. The germline V and J ends were trimmed by 6 bases and 2 bases, with 9 bases remaining between them. This CDR3 is CASKKGTGANVLTF. The CDR3 DNA sequence: TGTGCCAGCAAAAAGGGGACTGGGGCCAACGTCCTGACTTTC.

This chain uses TRBV2 with TRBJ2-5; TRBD1 is a possible D gene (6 bases). The V end was cut by 9 bases, the J end by 2 bases, with 16 bases between. CDR3 size: 14 residues. Per germline, CDR1 SNHLY and CDR2 FYNNEI. CDR3 sequence (DNA): TGTGCCAGTACTTCACAGGGCGTTCAAGAGACCCAGTACTTC. Translation: CASTSQGVQETQYF.

This clonotype turned up a few times. The rearrangement links TRBV5-1 to TRBJ2-2, with TRBD1 as a possible D gene (7 bases). Germline V gene data show CDR1 as SGHRS and CDR2 as YFSETQ. V dropped 7 bases and J dropped 6 bases, with 22 bases sitting between them. CDR3 size: 16 residues. CDR3 DNA sequence: TGCGCCAGCGACGAACGCCGACAGGGAGGCCCCGGGGAGCTGTTTTTT. It specifies CASDERRQGGPGELFF.

This clonotype was detected many times. The chain carries TRBV15 and TRBJ2-1; D is perhaps TRBD1 (6 bases). Germline V lookup: CDR1 LNHNV, CDR2 YYDKDF (reference sequence). V shed 0 bases and J shed 2 bases, with 8 bases lying between them. The CDR3 runs to 15 residues. CDR3 sequence: CATSRDRDTYNEQFF. The DNA of the CDR3 is TGTGCCACCAGCAGAGACCGGGACACCTACAATGAGCAGTTCTTC.

This clonotype has just a few counts. This chain joins TRBV5-6 and TRBJ1-2, with TRBD1 matching over 8 bases. CDR3 length: 14 amino acids. V lost 5 bases to trimming and J lost 7 bases; unmatched junction nucleotides: 10. Germline assignment: CDR1 SGHDT and CDR2 YYEEEE. The CDR3 protein is CASRRTGTFVGYTF. The DNA for the CDR3 is TGTGCCAGCAGAAGGACAGGGACCTTCGTTGGCTACACCTTC. Full variable domain (missing parts from reference TRBV5-6 and TRBJ1-2): DAGVTQSPTHLIKTRGQQVTLRCSPKSGHDTVSWYQQALGQGPQFIFQYYEEEERQRGNFPDRFSGHQFPNYSSELNVNALLLGDSALYLCASRRTGTFVGYTFGSGTRLTVV.

The sample holds a few counts of this clonotype. The J gene is TRBJ2-1, the V gene TRBV5-1, with 8 bases matching TRBD2. CDR1 SGHRS and CDR2 YFSETQ come from the germline V gene. With V trimmed by 4 bases and J by 1 base, 7 bases remained unmatched. CDR3 length: 16 amino acids. CDR3 amino acids: CASSLEAGASYNEQFF. Written as DNA, the CDR3 is TGCGCCAGCAGCCTGGAAGCGGGGGCATCCTACAATGAGCAGTTCTTC.

The chain has TRBV6-6 and TRBJ1-5; D possibly corresponds to TRBD1 (5 bases). CDR1 is MNHNY, CDR2 SVGAGI, per germline (reference sequence). The V end lost 5 bases, the J end lost 9 bases, and 20 bases lay between the germline ends. The CDR3 extends over 15 amino acids. The chain's CDR3 is CASSPSPGLILPQHF. In DNA form, the CDR3 reads TGTGCCAGCAGTCCCTCTCCAGGGTTGATACTGCCCCAGCATTTT.

J is TRBJ1-2 and V is TRBV29-1; 9 bases map to TRBD1. The V gene end was trimmed by 7 bases and the J gene end by 13 bases; junction bases not matched to a gene: 13. Germline CDR1 SQVTM, CDR2 ANQGSEA. There are 12 residues in the CDR3. Here the CDR3 reads CSGAHRTGEVTF. CDR3 DNA: TGCAGCGGAGCCCACCGGACAGGGGAGGTCACCTTC.

The gene calls are TRBV29-1 and TRBJ2-3, with 9 bases aligning to TRBD1. With V trimmed by 5 bases and J by 5 bases, 5 bases remained unmatched. This CDR3 spans 13 amino acids. Germline V gene data show CDR1 as SQVTM and CDR2 as ANQGSEA. The CDR3 protein is CSVPTGGEDTQYF. The CDR3 nucleotides read TGCAGCGTTCCCACAGGGGGCGAAGATACGCAGTATTTT.

This clonotype was picked up a small number of times. The gene calls are TRBV12-3 or TRBV12-4 and TRBJ2-3; 12 bases agree with TRBD2. The CDR3 is made up of 19 amino acids. V trimming: 3 bases; J trimming: 0 bases; junction bases outside the gene matches: 10. CDR3 loop: CASSFTSGGYYASTDTQYF. The CDR3 bases are TGTGCCAGCAGTTTTACTAGCGGGGGGTATTACGCTAGCACAGATACGCAGTATTTT.

The CDR3 sequence is CASSQGDQGAAEQYF. In nucleotides, the CDR3 is TGCGCCAGCAGCCAGGGGGACCAGGGGGCGGCCGAGCAGTACTTC. The chain has TRBV5-1 and TRBJ2-7, with 8 bases identical to TRBD1. Germline values: CDR1 SGHRS, CDR2 YFSETQ. After removal of 4 bases from V and 6 bases from J, the junction contained 12 bases not matched to a gene. The CDR3 runs 15 residues. The full variable domain, its missing parts supplied by reference TRBV5-1 and TRBJ2-7, is KAGVTQTPRYLIKTRGQQVTLSCSPISGHRSVSWYQQTPGQGLQFLFEYFSETQRNKGNFPGRFSGRQFSNSRSEMNVSTLELGDSALYLCASSQGDQGAAEQYFGPGTRLTVT.

The sample holds a few counts of this clonotype. The chain joins TRBV20-1 to TRBJ1-2; 7 positions agree with TRBD1. The CDR3 consists of 14 residues. The V and J ends lost 5 bases and 4 bases, in that order; junction bases with no gene match: 10. Germline assignment: CDR1 DFQATT and CDR2 SNEGSKA (reference sequence). The CDR3 DNA is TGCAGTGCTTCCACCCAAACAGGGGCCTATGGCTACACCTTC. Amino acids: CSASTQTGAYGYTF.

This clonotype was seen ten or more times. The V gene is TRBV7-6, the J gene TRBJ2-3; D remains unclear. Trimming took 1 base from V and 5 from J, leaving 10 bases between them. The CDR3 is 14 residues long. The germline gives CDR1 SGHVS, CDR2 FNYEAQ. DNA for the CDR3: TGTGCCAGCAGCTTAGGGGCTAGTCAAGATACGCAGTATTTT. This codes for CASSLGASQDTQYF.

The genes are TRBV30 and TRBJ1-2; D is unclear. V lost 2 bases and J lost 2, with 3 bases in between. This CDR3 has 11 residues. Germline V gene data show CDR1 as GTSNPN and CDR2 as SVGIG (reference sequence). The CDR3, as DNA: TGTGCCTGGAGTTTAAACTATGGCTACACCTTC. It yields the protein CAWSLNYGYTF.